The 3 T cell receptor beta chains below all came from one sample that was sequenced in a study of OX40 agonist ivuxolimab in advanced cancers. Sequencing was performed with immunoSEQ multiplex PCR; in TCRdb, only in-frame clones are kept and a portion is missing. The sample consists of approximately 84,000 clones, 80% to 95% of them appearing once. This specimen was CD4+ or CD8+ T cells sorted from blood, taken in a trial of the OX40 agonist ivuxolimab. The receptors originated from an adult with an advanced solid tumor such as melanoma, head and neck, liver or kidney cancer.

This clone appeared once. V and J are TRBV7-8 and TRBJ1-4; D gene ambiguous. The CDR3 is 14 amino acids. The germline CDR1 and CDR2 sequences are SGHVS and FQNEAQ. Trimming shortened V by 5 bases and J by 3 bases, and 10 bases separated the two germline ends. CDR3 amino acids: CASSREVSNEKLFF. The CDR3, as DNA: TGTGCCAGCAGCCGGGAGGTTTCTAATGAAAAACTGTTTTTT.

The chain couples TRBV6-6 to TRBJ1-2; D unclear. The CDR3 totals 12 residues. Germline-derived CDR1 and CDR2 are MNHNY and SVGAGI (reference sequence). V was shortened by 5 bases and J by 8 bases, with 12 bases between the two germline ends. CDR3 region: CASSPRKEGYTF. The DNA of the CDR3 is TGTGCCAGCAGTCCCCGAAAGGAAGGCTACACCTTC.

The chain couples TRBV5-1 to TRBJ1-2; TRBD1 is a possible D gene (6 bases). This CDR3 has 13 amino acids. Trimming shortened V by 0 bases and J by 7 bases, and 10 bases separated the two germline ends. Looked up from germline, CDR1 is SGHRS and CDR2 is YFSETQ. CDR3 protein: CASSLVTGSGYTF. The CDR3 DNA reads as TGCGCCAGCAGCTTGGTGACAGGAAGTGGCTACACCTTC.